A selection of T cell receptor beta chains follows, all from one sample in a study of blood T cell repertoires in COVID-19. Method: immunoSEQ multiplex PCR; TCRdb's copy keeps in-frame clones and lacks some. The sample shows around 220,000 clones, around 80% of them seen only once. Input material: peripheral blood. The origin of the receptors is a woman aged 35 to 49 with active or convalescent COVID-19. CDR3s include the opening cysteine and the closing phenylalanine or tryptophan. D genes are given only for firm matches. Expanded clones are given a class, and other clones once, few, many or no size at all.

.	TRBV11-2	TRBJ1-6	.	CASSPRTWNDLHF	TGTGCCAGCAGCCCCCGGACATGGAACGACCTCCACTTT
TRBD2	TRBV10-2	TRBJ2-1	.	CASSRVLAGGNNEQFF	TGCGCCAGCAGCAGGGTGCTAGCGGGGGGAAACAATGAGCAGTTCTTC
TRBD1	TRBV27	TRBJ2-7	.	CASSPDRDSYEQYF	TGTGCCAGCAGTCCGGACAGGGACTCCTACGAGCAGTACTTC
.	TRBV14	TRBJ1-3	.	CASSQRARQRLSSGNTIYF	TGTGCCAGCAGCCAAAGGGCTAGACAGAGACTCTCCTCTGGAAACACCATATATTTT
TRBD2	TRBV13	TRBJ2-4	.	CASSLGGLADRRNIQYF	TGTGCCAGCAGCTTAGGCGGTCTAGCGGACCGGCGGAACATTCAGTACTTC
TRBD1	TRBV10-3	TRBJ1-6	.	CAIRERGTANSPLHF	TGTGCCATCAGAGAACGCGGGACAGCAAATTCACCCCTCCACTTT
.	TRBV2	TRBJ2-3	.	CASKARTGTDTQYF	TGTGCCAGCAAGGCGCGGACAGGCACAGATACGCAGTATTTT
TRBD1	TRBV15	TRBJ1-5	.	CATSREGQAAQPQHF	TGTGCCACCAGCAGAGAAGGACAGGCTGCTCAGCCCCAGCATTTT
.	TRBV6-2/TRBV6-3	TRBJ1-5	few	CASSYWSGDSNQPQHF	TGTGCCAGCAGTTACTGGTCCGGGGATAGCAATCAGCCCCAGCATTTT
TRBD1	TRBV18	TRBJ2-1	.	CASSPSGQGAYNEQFF	TGTGCCAGCTCACCTTCTGGACAGGGGGCCTACAATGAGCAGTTCTTC
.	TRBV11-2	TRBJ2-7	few	CASSPELVYEQYF	TGTGCCAGCAGCCCCGAACTTGTCTACGAGCAGTACTTC
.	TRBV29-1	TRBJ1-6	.	CSVTTESSYNSPLHF	TGCAGCGTGACGACGGAGAGCTCCTATAATTCACCCCTCCACTTT
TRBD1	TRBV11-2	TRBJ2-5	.	CASRDWTGGSKTQYF	TGTGCCAGCAGAGACTGGACAGGGGGCTCGAAGACCCAGTACTTC
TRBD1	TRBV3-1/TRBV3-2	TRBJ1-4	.	CASSQALRQGYANEKLFF	TGTGCCAGCAGCCAAGCCCTACGACAGGGGTATGCTAATGAAAAACTGTTTTTT
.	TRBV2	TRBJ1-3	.	CASSEIKSGNTIYF	TGTGCCAGCAGCGAGATCAAGTCTGGAAACACCATATATTTT
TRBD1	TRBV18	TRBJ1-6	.	CASSALPGGASNSPLHF	TGTGCCAGCTCAGCACTACCAGGGGGTGCCTCTAATTCACCCCTCCACTTT
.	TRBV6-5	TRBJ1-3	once	CASSQGTGNTIYF	TGTGCCAGCAGCCAGGGGACTGGAAACACCATATATTTT